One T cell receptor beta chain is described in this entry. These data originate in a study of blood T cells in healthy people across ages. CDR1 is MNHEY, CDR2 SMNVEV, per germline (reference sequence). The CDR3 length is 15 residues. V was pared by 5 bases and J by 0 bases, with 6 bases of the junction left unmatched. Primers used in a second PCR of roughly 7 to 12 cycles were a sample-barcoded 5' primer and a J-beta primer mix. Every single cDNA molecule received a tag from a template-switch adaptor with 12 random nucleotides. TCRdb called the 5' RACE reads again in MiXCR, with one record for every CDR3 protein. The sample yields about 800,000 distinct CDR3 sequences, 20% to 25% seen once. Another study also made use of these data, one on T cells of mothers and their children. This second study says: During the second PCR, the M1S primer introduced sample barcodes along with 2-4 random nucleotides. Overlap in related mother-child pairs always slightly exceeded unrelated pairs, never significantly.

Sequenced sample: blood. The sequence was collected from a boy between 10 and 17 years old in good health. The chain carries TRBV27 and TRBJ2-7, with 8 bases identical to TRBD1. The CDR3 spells CASSATGGSSYEQYF. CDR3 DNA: TGTGCCAGCAGTGCCACAGGGGGATCCTCCTACGAGCAGTACTTC.